The 14 T cell receptor beta chains in this list originate from one sample, sequenced in a study of response to subunit inactivated influenza vaccine. TCRdb re-called the RT-PCR reads through MiXCR, storing one row per CDR3 protein. The sample consists of 500,000 to 600,000 distinct CDR3 sequences, 15% to 20% of them appearing once. Sequencing used CD4+ T cells sorted from PBMCs, obtained around 2 years after vaccination. These receptors originate from a man between 50 and 69 years old who received an inactivated influenza vaccine.

The J gene is TRBJ1-1, the V gene TRBV20-1; 7 bases are shared with TRBD1. CDR1 is DFQATT and CDR2 is SNEGSKA in the germline V gene (reference sequence). J lost 6 bases, V lost 3 bases, and 7 bases had no gene match. The CDR3 runs to 13 residues. As DNA, the CDR3 is TGCAGTGCTAGTGGCAGGGGGATCTCTGAAGCTTTCTTT. The encoded protein is CSASGRGISEAFF.

This clonotype was observed a few times. The rearrangement uses TRBV9 and TRBJ1-6; D is possibly TRBD1 (5 bases). Trimming took 6 bases from V and 10 from J, leaving 11 bases between them. Germline CDR1 is SGDLS and CDR2 is YYNGEE. The CDR3 covers 12 residues. The chain's CDR3 is CASKRGRSPLHF. CDR3 nucleotide sequence: TGTGCCAGCAAAAGGGGAAGATCACCCCTCCACTTT.

The chain employs TRBV30 and TRBJ2-3; no clear D. V lost 4 bases to trimming and J lost 9 bases, with 11 bases between them. The CDR3 spans 11 residues. Germline CDR1 and CDR2: GTSNPN and SVGIG (reference sequence). The CDR3 region has the DNA TGTGCCTGGATGGGTATAGGGACGCAGTATTTT. Translating it yields CAWMGIGTQYF.

The genes are TRBV7-8 and TRBJ2-5, with 8 bases identical to TRBD2. The CDR3 extends over 16 amino acids. Trimming cost V 5 bases and J 1 base; bases outside gene matches: 9. Germline V gene data show CDR1 as SGHVS and CDR2 as FQNEAQ. CDR3 amino acids: CASSPGASGGQETQYF. CDR3 nucleotides: TGTGCCAGCAGCCCAGGGGCCAGCGGGGGCCAAGAGACCCAGTACTTC.

V usage is TRBV20-1 and J usage is TRBJ2-3; no clear D. Germline CDR1 and CDR2: DFQATT and SNEGSKA (reference sequence). The CDR3 is 14 residues long. Trimming took 3 bases from V and 0 from J, leaving 10 bases between them. CDR3 in DNA: TGCAGTGCTAGTGCACGAGTTAGCACAGATACGCAGTATTTT. Translated, it gives CSASARVSTDTQYF.

As regards this clonotype: This is likely a read error, given that the CDR3 carries no conserved phenylalanine or tryptophan at its end. The V gene is TRBV5-1, the J gene TRBJ2-3; D unresolved. Germline CDR1 SGHRS, CDR2 YFSETQ. Trimming cost V 4 bases and J 2 bases, with 2 bases left between them. The CDR3 length is 11 residues. This CDR3 reads CASSDTDTQYS. In DNA form, the CDR3 reads TGCGCCAGCAGCGACACAGATACGCAGTATTCT.

This clonotype has a count of ten or more. The chain has TRBV5-1 and TRBJ2-2, with TRBD2 as a possible D gene (5 bases). The CDR3 covers 14 residues. Germline CDR1 is SGHRS and CDR2 is YFSETQ. Trimming left V 4 bases short and J 3 bases short, with 10 bases between. This CDR3 is CASSGGFDTGELFF. The CDR3, as DNA: TGCGCCAGCAGCGGCGGGTTCGACACCGGGGAGCTGTTTTTT.

This clonotype was seen ten or more times. The chain carries TRBV5-1 and TRBJ1-1; D possibly corresponds to TRBD1 (5 bases). This CDR3 has 14 amino acids. Looked up from germline, CDR1 is SGHRS and CDR2 is YFSETQ. Trimming pared 0 bases from V and 1 base from J, leaving 7 bases between. The CDR3 reads CASSLGTQNTEAFF. The CDR3 region has the DNA TGCGCCAGCAGCTTGGGGACACAGAACACTGAAGCTTTCTTT. Full variable domain (remainder filled in from reference TRBV5-1 and TRBJ1-1): KAGVTQTPRYLIKTRGQQVTLSCSPISGHRSVSWYQQTPGQGLQFLFEYFSETQRNKGNFPGRFSGRQFSNSRSEMNVSTLELGDSALYLCASSLGTQNTEAFFGQGTRLTVV.

This chain connects TRBV20-1 to TRBJ2-1; D not certain. V shed 6 bases and J shed 0 bases, with 12 bases lying between them. Germline loops: CDR1 DFQATT, CDR2 SNEGSKA (reference sequence). This CDR3 spans 14 amino acids. In DNA, the CDR3 is TGCAGTGCAGAAGCCTCGAGCTCCTACAATGAGCAGTTCTTC. This translates into CSAEASSSYNEQFF.

The V and J genes are TRBV9 and TRBJ2-1, with 11 bases lining up with TRBD2. Germline V gene data show CDR1 as SGDLS and CDR2 as YYNGEE. This CDR3 is built from 15 residues. V shed 4 bases, J shed 8 bases, and the junction held 8 bases outside the gene matches. This chain's CDR3 is CASSQIAGGFDEQFF. The CDR3, as DNA: TGTGCCAGCAGCCAGATAGCGGGAGGGTTCGATGAGCAGTTCTTC.

With regard to this clonotype: The germline gene is not matched at one end of the junction; a read error may be the cause. The chain is built from TRBV7-9 and TRBJ2-5; 8 positions agree with TRBD1. Looked up from germline, CDR1 is SEHNR and CDR2 is FQNEAQ (reference sequence). The CDR3 length is 14 residues. CDR3 bases: TGTGCCAGCAGCTTAATACAGGGGGGAGAGACCCAGGACTTC. It specifies CASSLIQGGETQDF. The full variable domain, rest sourced from reference TRBV7-9 and TRBJ2-5, is DTGVSQNPRHKITKRGQNVTFRCDPISEHNRLYWYRQTLGQGPEFLTYFQNEAQLEKSRLLSDRFSAERPKGSFSTLEIQRTEQGDSAMYLCASSLIQGGETQDFGPGTRLLVL.

This clonotype was observed a few times. The chain employs TRBV12-3 or TRBV12-4 and TRBJ2-1, with a possible D match to TRBD2 (6 bases). The CDR3 totals 13 residues. Between the trimmed V and J ends, which lost 1 base and 9 bases, there was a span of 10 bases. The CDR3 loop is CASSLVEGLEQFF. The CDR3 DNA reads as TGTGCCAGCAGTTTAGTGGAGGGGCTTGAGCAGTTCTTC.

This clonotype was detected only a few times. This chain connects TRBV9 to TRBJ2-5; D not resolved. Per the germline V gene, CDR1 is SGDLS and CDR2 is YYNGEE. The CDR3 spans 15 residues. Trimming left V 3 bases short and J 3 bases short, with 15 bases between. CDR3 in amino acids: CASSADGLGKETQYF. DNA of the CDR3: TGTGCCAGCAGCGCAGACGGATTGGGGAAAGAGACCCAGTACTTC. The full variable domain, completed using reference TRBV9 and TRBJ2-5, is DSGVTQTPKHLITATGQRVTLRCSPRSGDLSVYWYQQSLDQGLQFLIQYYNGEERAKGNILERFSAQQFPDLHSELNLSSLELGDSALYFCASSADGLGKETQYFGPGTRLLVL.

The V call is TRBV20-1, the J call TRBJ2-1; either TRBD1 or TRBD2 may supply D (5 bases each). Per germline, CDR1 DFQATT and CDR2 SNEGSKA (reference sequence). The V and J ends lost 4 bases and 6 bases respectively, with 16 bases between them. This CDR3 has 14 residues. The CDR3 bases are TGCAGTGCTAAAGGGTCTAGCAGGGTCAATGAGCAGTTCTTC. As protein: CSAKGSSRVNEQFF.